This is a list of T cell receptor beta chains from one sample in a study of blood T cells in healthy people across ages. From the 5' RACE reads, TCRdb called clonotypes with MiXCR, one entry per CDR3 protein. The sample consists of 760,000 or so distinct CDR3 sequences, roughly 25% of them appearing once. This sample also belongs to another study, concerning T cells of mothers and their children.

Sequencing was carried out using blood. The receptors come from a boy between 10 and 17 years old in good health. CDR3s include the opening cysteine and the closing phenylalanine or tryptophan. The D gene is left open where the match is weak. Some rows mark clone size as missing; the rest say once, few, many or name a class of expanded clone.

clone_size	j_call	v_call	d_call	cdr3_nt	cdr3_aa
few	TRBJ1-5	TRBV7-9	-	TGTGCCAGCAGCTTAGCCAGGCAGGCGGCCCAGCATTTT	CASSLARQAAQHF
-	TRBJ1-1	TRBV7-9	-	TGTGCCAGCAGCTCGGCCACTGAAGCTTTCTTT	CASSSATEAFF
few	TRBJ2-3	TRBV4-2	TRBD2	TGTGCCAGCAGCCGGGAGCTAGCGGGGGGGCAAAATACGCAGTATTTT	CASSRELAGGQNTQYF
many	TRBJ2-5	TRBV18	TRBD2	TGTGCCAGCTCACGGCCGGGACTAGCGGAAGAGACCCAGTACTTC	CASSRPGLAEETQYF
-	TRBJ2-1	TRBV5-6	TRBD1	TGTGCCAGCAGCACCTCCCTCGGGACAGGGTTAAATGAGCAGTTCTTC	CASSTSLGTGLNEQFF
few	TRBJ2-7	TRBV19	-	TGTGCCAGTAGTATAGATTTTTACTCAACATACGAGCAGTACTTC	CASSIDFYSTYEQYF
-	TRBJ2-7	TRBV12-3/TRBV12-4	-	TGTGCCAGCGGGATCGGTGTAACGCCCTACGAGCAGTACTTC	CASGIGVTPYEQYF
-	TRBJ2-4	TRBV6-1	-	TGTGCCAGCAGTGAATTGGCAGGGGTAAACATTCAGTACTTC	CASSELAGVNIQYF
once	TRBJ2-1	TRBV29-1	TRBD2	TGCAGCGTTGTAACGGGAGGAGTCAATGAGCAGTTCTTC	CSVVTGGVNEQFF
few	TRBJ1-1	TRBV20-1	TRBD1	TGCAGTGCTAGACCCGTGACAGGGGCTGAAGCTTTCTTT	CSARPVTGAEAFF
-	TRBJ1-2	TRBV5-1	-	TGCGCCAGCAGCTTCGGGGATTCGGGCTATGGCTACACCTTC	CASSFGDSGYGYTF
few	TRBJ1-1	TRBV9	-	TGTGCCAGCAGCGTAGGAATGAACACTGAAGCTTTCTTT	CASSVGMNTEAFF
-	TRBJ1-5	TRBV7-2	-	TGTGCCAGCACCCCGACCGGCCCTTATTATAGCAATCAGCCCCAGCATTTT	CASTPTGPYYSNQPQHF
many	TRBJ2-1	TRBV27	-	TGTGCCAGCTCTTCTGGGCTGTACAATGAGCAGTTCTTC	CASSSGLYNEQFF
-	TRBJ2-3	TRBV3-1	TRBD2	TGTGCCAGCAGCGCGGGACTAGCGGTTAACACAGATACGCAGTATTTT	CASSAGLAVNTDTQYF
few	TRBJ1-2	TRBV28	-	TGTGCCAGCAGTTTCGAGAGGGGCCCTAACTATGGCTACACCTTC	CASSFERGPNYGYTF
few	TRBJ1-1	TRBV29-1	-	TGCAGCGTGCAAGCCAGAGCCACTGAAGCTTTCTTT	CSVQARATEAFF
few	TRBJ2-1	TRBV29-1	TRBD2	TGCAGCGTTCTAGGACTAGCGGGGGGGCATGAGCAGTTCTTC	CSVLGLAGGHEQFF
-	TRBJ2-1	TRBV7-3	TRBD2	TGTGCCAGCAGCTTAATAGCGGGAGGTCACAATGAGCAGTTCTTC	CASSLIAGGHNEQFF
-	TRBJ2-5	TRBV20-1	-	TGCAGTGCCATCCAGACCCTGCTCTTCGCCCAGTACTTC	CSAIQTLLFAQYF
many	TRBJ2-7	TRBV28	-	TGTGCCAGCAGTTTAAACGAGCAGTACTTC	CASSLNEQYF
few	TRBJ2-1	TRBV5-1	TRBD2	TGCGCCAGCAGCACCCGGACTAGCGGGCAATACAATGAGCAGTTCTTC	CASSTRTSGQYNEQFF
few	TRBJ2-3	TRBV9	-	TGTGCCAGCAGCGTATCCCTCCAGGGCCGCACAGATACGCAGTATTTT	CASSVSLQGRTDTQYF
-	TRBJ2-5	TRBV20-1	-	TGCAGTGCTGGAGGGGTAGCGGTAATCCAAGAGACCCAGTACTTC	CSAGGVAVIQETQYF
many	TRBJ2-1	TRBV9	-	TGTGCCAGCAGTGTGGGTCCTTACAATGAGCAGTTCTTC	CASSVGPYNEQFF
-	TRBJ2-5	TRBV7-6	TRBD1	TGTGCCAGCAGCTGGGACGACAGGGCTGAAGAGACCCAGTACTTC	CASSWDDRAEETQYF
-	TRBJ2-7	TRBV29-1	TRBD1	TGCAGCGTTGCCCGACAGGGGGCCACCGAGCAGTACTTC	CSVARQGATEQYF
few	TRBJ2-7	TRBV4-1	-	TGCGCCAGCAGCCAAGATGTCGGTTGGACCACGTACGAGCAGTACTTC	CASSQDVGWTTYEQYF
few	TRBJ2-4	TRBV4-1	-	TGCGCCAGCAGCCAAGCTACTACGACCCACCAGTACTTC	CASSQATTTHQYF
-	TRBJ1-6	TRBV6-1	-	TGTGCCAGCAGTGAAGTCTCCCTACCCCTCCACTTT	CASSEVSLPLHF
-	TRBJ1-4	TRBV4-3	TRBD1	TGCGCCAGCAGCCAAGGGACAGGGGAGGGGGAAAAACTGTTTTTT	CASSQGTGEGEKLFF
-	TRBJ1-1	TRBV13	-	TGTGCCAGCAGCTTAGGCGGGGAAACTGAAGCTTTCTTT	CASSLGGETEAFF
many	TRBJ2-5	TRBV28	TRBD1	TGTGCCAGCAGTTTAAGACAGGGACGAGAGACCCAGTACTTC	CASSLRQGRETQYF
few	TRBJ2-5	TRBV7-2	TRBD1	TGTGCCAGCAGCTATGACAGGGGGATAGAGACCCAGTACTTC	CASSYDRGIETQYF
few	TRBJ2-5	TRBV12-3/TRBV12-4	TRBD2	TGTGCCAGCAGTGCACTAGCGGGAGGTGGAGAGACCCAGTACTTC	CASSALAGGGETQYF
-	TRBJ2-1	TRBV4-1	-	TGCGCCAGCAGCCACCCAATGGGGGCGCAGTTCTTC	CASSHPMGAQFF
-	TRBJ2-3	TRBV24-1	-	TGTGCCACCAGTGATCCCCTAATAGGCACAGATACGCAGTATTTT	CATSDPLIGTDTQYF
-	TRBJ2-3	TRBV7-2	TRBD2	TGTGCCAGCAGCTCTCTAGCGGACACTAGCACAGATACGCAGTATTTT	CASSSLADTSTDTQYF